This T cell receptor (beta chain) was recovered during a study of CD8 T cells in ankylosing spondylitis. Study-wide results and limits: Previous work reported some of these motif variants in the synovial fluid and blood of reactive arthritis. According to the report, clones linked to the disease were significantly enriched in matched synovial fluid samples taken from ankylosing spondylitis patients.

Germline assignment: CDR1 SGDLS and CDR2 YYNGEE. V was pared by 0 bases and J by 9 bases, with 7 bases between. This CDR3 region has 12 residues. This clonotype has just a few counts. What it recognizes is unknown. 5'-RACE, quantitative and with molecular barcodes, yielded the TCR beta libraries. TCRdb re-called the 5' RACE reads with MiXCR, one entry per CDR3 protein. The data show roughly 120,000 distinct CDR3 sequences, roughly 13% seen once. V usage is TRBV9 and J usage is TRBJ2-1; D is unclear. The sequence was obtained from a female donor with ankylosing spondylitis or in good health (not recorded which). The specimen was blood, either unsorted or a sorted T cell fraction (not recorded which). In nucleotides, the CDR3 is TGTGCCAGCAGCGTAGATATGAGTGAGCAGTTCTTC. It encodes CASSVDMSEQFF.